The clone carrying this T cell receptor beta chain was detected ten times or more. The data originate from a study of human T cells and chemical hapten exposure. Study context: Alopecia areata, totalis or universalis affected patients, mainly female.

TCRdb fed the RACE reads into MiXCR, producing one record per CDR3 protein. The sample lists under 130,000 distinct CDR3 sequences, 9.5% to 12% occurring once. CDR3 length: 13 amino acids. Germline loops: CDR1 MDHEN, CDR2 SYDVKM. The V end lost 2 bases, the J end lost 7 bases, and 9 bases lay between the germline ends. Time point here: patch test 1, 2 weeks after DPC sensitization. Indicated treatment: therapeutic diphenylcyclopropenone sensitization with weekly scalp DPC. The TCR originated in a woman aged 40 to 50 with alopecia areata. Some clones in this sample may be carry-over from other donors' samples. This chain connects TRBV28 to TRBJ1-5; D is undetermined. Specimen: whole blood, collected in connection with sensitization to the hapten diphenylcyclopropenone (DPC). As DNA, the CDR3 is TGTGCCAGCAGTTTAACCCCGCGGCAGCCCCAGCATTTT. Encoded protein: CASSLTPRQPQHF.